This T cell receptor beta chain was retrieved from a study of beta chain features in type 1 diabetes. Only a few counts were recorded for this clone. Its antigen is still unknown. Study-level findings and limits: Type 1 diabetes patients had moderately but significantly shorter TCRB CDR3s in all four CD4+ subsets.

The ends lost 4 bases at V and 5 bases at J; junction bases unmatched: 4. Germline CDR1 and CDR2: MDHEN and SYDVKM. This CDR3 spans 15 amino acids. In total, each donor contributed a single heparinised blood draw that averaged around 100 mL. What was sequenced were expressed TCRB transcripts, since all of the isolated RNA had been reverse transcribed. Some clones are missing from TCRdb's copy, which holds only in-frame ones; the method was immunoSEQ multiplex PCR. In the table there are about 180,000 clones, around 7.8% of which are singletons. The material sequenced was central memory CD4+ T cells from blood. The chain is built from TRBV28 and TRBJ1-6; TRBD1 matches 8 bases. The origin of this receptor is a woman aged 40 to 49 with type 1 diabetes. Here the CDR3 DNA reads TGTGCCAGCAGTTACCCGGACAGGGATAATTCACCCCTCCACTTT. Protein sequence: CASSYPDRDNSPLHF.